Below are 21 T cell receptor beta chains sequenced from a single sample in a study of T cells in tuberculosis. Time point specified: new active TB diagnosis, blood taken before or within 7 days of starting treatment. Method: immunoSEQ multiplex PCR; TCRdb's copy keeps in-frame clones and lacks some. The repertoire consists of over 25,000 clones, with about 91% occurring once and the leading ten covering 6.8%. The sample in question was PBMCs, obtained at tuberculosis diagnosis. Every receptor here comes from an adult with tuberculosis.

The CDR3 sequence is CASSPPGGSRYEQYF. For the CDR3, the DNA is TGTGCCAGCTCACCACCTGGCGGGAGCAGATACGAGCAGTACTTC. This chain joins TRBV18 and TRBJ2-7, with 7 nucleotides matching TRBD2. This CDR3 spans 15 amino acids. The V and J ends lost 0 bases and 4 bases, in that order; junction bases with no gene match: 6. Looked up from germline, CDR1 is KGHSH and CDR2 is LQKENI.

V gene TRBV6-5 combines with J gene TRBJ2-1; D might be TRBD2 (6 bases). In germline, CDR1 is MNHEY, CDR2 SVGAGI. The V and J ends lost 6 bases and 7 bases respectively, with 16 bases between them. This CDR3 is built from 14 residues. CDR3 amino acids: CASRIAPGGNEQFF. CDR3 DNA: TGTGCCAGCAGGATCGCCCCTGGAGGGAATGAGCAGTTCTTC.

The CDR3 DNA reads TGTGCCAGCAGTTTATTGCGGGGGAACACTGAAGCTTTCTTT. As protein: CASSLLRGNTEAFF. The gene calls are TRBV28 and TRBJ1-1; D uncertain. Germline V gene sequence: CDR1 MDHEN, CDR2 SYDVKM. The CDR3 is made up of 14 amino acids. Trimming left V 1 base short and J 1 base short, with 7 bases between. The variable domain in full, with the rest retrieved from reference TRBV28 and TRBJ1-1, is DVKVTQSSRYLVKRTGEKVFLECVQDMDHENMFWYRQDPGLGLRLIYFSYDVKMKEKGDIPEGYSVSREKKERFSLILESASTNQTSMYLCASSLLRGNTEAFFGQGTRLTVV.

CDR3 nucleotides: TGTGCCAGCAGTCCCTATCCGCCTAGCAATCAGCCCCAGCATTTT. Translation: CASSPYPPSNQPQHF. The chain joins TRBV27 to TRBJ1-5; the D is unclear. The CDR3 totals 15 residues. Germline CDR1 MNHEY, CDR2 SMNVEV (reference sequence). The V and J ends lost 5 bases and 0 bases respectively, with 11 bases between them.

The CDR3: CASPLDRGNYGYTF. CDR3 nucleotide sequence: TGTGCCAGCCCACTAGACAGGGGGAACTATGGCTACACCTTC. This sequence joins TRBV2 and TRBJ1-2, with 9 bases matching TRBD1. V shed 8 bases and J 2 bases; nucleotides not matched to a gene: 6. The germline CDR1 and CDR2 sequences are SNHLY and FYNNEI. This CDR3 is 14 amino acids long.

The chain recombines TRBV5-4 with TRBJ2-7, with D perhaps matching TRBD2 (5 bases). The CDR3 has 14 residues. CDR1 is SGHNT and CDR2 is YYREEE in the germline V gene (reference sequence). The V and J ends lost 2 bases and 2 bases respectively, with 11 bases between them. CDR3 amino acids: CASSFGGPTYEQYF. The CDR3 DNA sequence: TGTGCCAGCAGCTTTGGCGGGCCCACCTACGAGCAGTACTTC.

V is TRBV6-5 and J is TRBJ2-7; D unclear. Per germline, CDR1 MNHEY and CDR2 SVGAGI. Trimming removed 5 bases from V and 6 bases from J, with 11 bases in between. The CDR3 is made up of 12 amino acids. The CDR3 nucleotides read TGTGCCAGCAGTCGGCCAGGCGTCGAGCAGTACTTC. Its protein product is CASSRPGVEQYF.

The V call is TRBV6-1, the J call TRBJ2-1; 10 nucleotides align to TRBD1. V was pared by 6 bases and J by 4 bases, with 3 bases of the junction left unmatched. Germline assignment: CDR1 MNHNS and CDR2 SASEGT. The CDR3 is made up of 14 amino acids. The DNA of the CDR3 is TGTGCCAGCAGGCCGGGACAGGGGTACAATGAGCAGTTCTTC. Protein sequence: CASRPGQGYNEQFF.

The rearrangement joins TRBV29-1 to TRBJ2-7, with D tentatively TRBD2 (5 bases). Germline V gives CDR1 SQVTM, CDR2 ANQGSEA. Trimming removed 1 base at V and 2 bases at J, with 9 bases between. The CDR3 extends over 13 amino acids. This CDR3 is CSVEGGQTYEQYF. CDR3 sequence (DNA): TGCAGCGTTGAAGGAGGGCAAACCTACGAGCAGTACTTC.

The V gene is TRBV7-2, the J gene TRBJ1-4; D call uncertain. The germline CDR1 and CDR2 sequences are SGHTA and FQGNSA. The CDR3 runs 16 residues. With 3 bases removed from V and 2 bases from J, the gap between germline ends came to 13 bases. The chain's CDR3 is CASSFYSGSTNEKLFF. DNA of the CDR3: TGTGCCAGCAGCTTTTACAGCGGTAGCACTAATGAAAAACTGTTTTTT.

This chain joins TRBV5-6 and TRBJ1-5; D may be TRBD1 (6 bases). The CDR3 consists of 15 residues. Looked up from germline, CDR1 is SGHDT and CDR2 is YYEEEE. Deletions cut 3 bases from V and 0 bases from J, with 10 bases between. The CDR3 nucleotides read TGTGCCAGCAGCTCAAACAGGGTTAGCAATCAGCCCCAGCATTTT. The encoded protein is CASSSNRVSNQPQHF.

The CDR3 DNA follows: TGTGCCAGCAGCCCGGGACAGGGGAACTATGGCTACACCTTC. This translates into CASSPGQGNYGYTF. The chain couples TRBV7-2 to TRBJ1-2, with TRBD1 matching 10 bases. Trimming took 5 bases from V and 2 from J; bases not matched to a gene: 2. The CDR3 loop spans 14 amino acids. Germline V gene sequence: CDR1 SGHTA, CDR2 FQGNSA.

The chain carries TRBV6-5 and TRBJ2-1, with D maybe TRBD2 (7 bases). Per germline, CDR1 MNHEY and CDR2 SVGAGI. The CDR3 is 14 amino acids. V dropped 5 bases and J dropped 5 bases, with 13 bases sitting between them. The CDR3 is CASSLGGPNNEQFF. The DNA for the CDR3 is TGTGCCAGCAGTCTCGGGGGGCCTAACAATGAGCAGTTCTTC.

V is TRBV7-8 and J is TRBJ2-3; TRBD1 is a possible D gene (5 bases). CDR3 length: 15 residues. CDR1 and CDR2 (germline): SGHVS, FQNEAQ. The V and J ends lost 5 bases and 3 bases respectively, with 15 bases between them. The CDR3 reads CASSPRQKLTDTQYF. The CDR3 bases are TGTGCCAGCAGCCCCAGACAGAAGTTGACAGATACGCAGTATTTT.

The chain combines TRBV21-1 with TRBJ2-7; the table's D call of TRBD1 was not tested on the DNA. TRBV21-1 is a pseudogene locus. The CDR3 sequence is 14 residues long. This chain's CDR3 is CASSKETGSYEQYF. The CDR3 DNA follows: TGTGCCAGCAGCAAAGAGACAGGGAGCTACGAGCAGTACTTC.

The CDR3 sequence: CASRPTGELVSEQYF. For the CDR3, the DNA is TGTGCCAGCAGACCCACTGGAGAATTAGTGTCCGAGCAGTACTTC. This chain links TRBV6-6 with TRBJ2-7; D is unresolved. Germline values: CDR1 MNHNY, CDR2 SVGAGI (reference sequence). Trimming cost V 6 bases and J 6 bases, with 21 bases left between them. The CDR3 loop spans 15 amino acids.

The V gene is TRBV10-3, the J gene TRBJ1-3, with D possibly being TRBD1 (6 bases). V was pared by 8 bases and J by 2 bases, with 13 bases between. This CDR3 is built from 14 residues. Germline V gene data show CDR1 as ENHRY and CDR2 as SYGVKD. The CDR3 DNA is TGTGCCATCTGGACAGATACAACTGGAAACACCATATATTTT. Its protein is CAIWTDTTGNTIYF.

This chain connects TRBV9 to TRBJ2-6; TRBD1 is a possible D gene (6 bases). The CDR3 is 19 amino acids. The germline V and J ends were trimmed by 0 bases and 1 base, with 17 bases remaining between them. CDR1 SGDLS and CDR2 YYNGEE come from the germline V gene. The CDR3 coding sequence is TGTGCCAGCAGCGTAGCTTCCAGGGGTTTTTGGTCTGGGGCCAACGTCCTGACTTTC. This encodes CASSVASRGFWSGANVLTF.

The V gene is TRBV19, the J gene TRBJ2-6; 7 bases map to TRBD1. The germline V gene encodes CDR1 LNHDA and CDR2 SQIVND (reference sequence). The trim removed 6 bases at V and 1 base at J, leaving 6 bases unmatched. CDR3 size: 16 residues. The DNA of the CDR3 is TGTGCCAGTAGGGACAGGTACCAGTCTGGGGCCAACGTCCTGACTTTC. Residues: CASRDRYQSGANVLTF.

This chain joins TRBV5-1 and TRBJ1-1; D unresolved. Trimming shortened V by 5 bases and J by 0 bases, and 11 bases separated the two germline ends. The germline V gene has CDR1 SGHRS and CDR2 YFSETQ. This CDR3 region has 14 residues. In DNA form, the CDR3 reads TGCGCCAGCAGTCGTACACCAATGAACACTGAAGCTTTCTTT. Its translation: CASSRTPMNTEAFF.

This rearrangement joins TRBV9 to TRBJ2-3, with D possibly TRBD2 on 6 matching bases. Deletions cut 2 bases from V and 5 bases from J, with 15 bases between. Germline lookup yields CDR1 SGDLS and CDR2 YYNGEE. The CDR3 covers 15 residues. For the CDR3, the DNA is TGTGCCAGCAGCGTTAGAACGGGAGATAAAGATACGCAGTATTTT. Protein sequence: CASSVRTGDKDTQYF.